These 16 T cell receptor beta chains originate from one sample sequenced in a study of blood T cell repertoires in COVID-19. The data were produced by immunoSEQ multiplex PCR, yet TCRdb's version contains in-frame clones alone and is incomplete. The table shows tens of thousands of clones, with less than 85% occurring only once. What was sequenced was peripheral blood. Receptor source: a human donor with acute or convalescent COVID-19. The donor label of this sample is uncertain.

V usage is TRBV7-6 and J usage is TRBJ2-7, with TRBD1 matching over 7 bases. V lost 5 bases and J lost 0; bases outside the gene matches: 10. Per the germline V gene, CDR1 is SGHVS and CDR2 is FNYEAQ. This CDR3 contains 16 residues. The CDR3 protein is CASSPRTGVRSYEQYF. The CDR3 DNA follows: TGTGCCAGCAGCCCGAGAACAGGGGTCCGCTCCTACGAGCAGTACTTC.

J is TRBJ2-3 and V is TRBV14; unclear D gene. Germline V gene sequence: CDR1 SGHDN, CDR2 FVKESK. Trimming removed 2 bases from V and 11 bases from J, with 17 bases in between. There are 14 residues in the CDR3. The CDR3 sequence is CASSQISATSVQYF. In nucleotides, the CDR3 is TGTGCCAGCAGCCAAATCTCCGCGACTTCGGTGCAGTATTTT.

The chain combines TRBV10-3 with TRBJ2-7; 7 bases match TRBD1. The germline CDR1 and CDR2 sequences are ENHRY and SYGVKD. V lost 6 bases to trimming and J lost 4 bases; unmatched junction nucleotides: 18. The CDR3 consists of 17 residues. CDR3 sequence (DNA): TGTGCCATCAGCGCCCCGATCGGACAGGCGACGTTATACGAGCAGTACTTC. Its protein product is CAISAPIGQATLYEQYF.

The chain joins TRBV27 to TRBJ2-1, with D perhaps TRBD1 (5 bases). V gave up 2 bases and J gave up 0 bases, with 17 bases separating them. The CDR3 is 18 amino acids. In germline, CDR1 is MNHEY, CDR2 SMNVEV (reference sequence). CDR3 coding DNA: TGTGCCAGCAGTTTACGTCCCGTGGGGCAGAGCTCCTACAATGAGCAGTTCTTC. It encodes CASSLRPVGQSSYNEQFF.

This sequence joins TRBV7-9 and TRBJ1-1, with TRBD1 matching 8 bases. Germline CDR1 is SEHNR and CDR2 is FQNEAQ (reference sequence). The CDR3 is 15 amino acids. Unmatched junction bases numbered 8, after V lost 4 bases and J lost 4 bases. DNA of the CDR3: TGTGCCAGCAGCTCCGGCAAGGGACAGGCCACTGAAGCTTTCTTT. Translation gives CASSSGKGQATEAFF. The variable domain in full, completed from reference TRBV7-9 and TRBJ1-1, reads DTGVSQNPRHKITKRGQNVTFRCDPISEHNRLYWYRQTLGQGPEFLTYFQNEAQLEKSRLLSDRFSAERPKGSFSTLEIQRTEQGDSAMYLCASSSGKGQATEAFFGQGTRLTVV.

The chain is built from TRBV2 and TRBJ1-1; D is unresolved. Germline V gene sequence: CDR1 SNHLY, CDR2 FYNNEI. Trimming shortened V by 6 bases and J by 2 bases, and 16 bases separated the two germline ends. This CDR3 has 15 amino acids. The CDR3 reads CASRLKLQTNTEAFF. The DNA for the CDR3 is TGTGCCAGCAGGTTAAAATTGCAGACTAACACTGAAGCTTTCTTT.

By share, this clone ranks as large. The CDR3 DNA reads as TGCGCCAGCAGCCGGGGACTAGCGGGAGGTTCCTACAATGAGCAGTTCTTC. The encoded protein is CASSRGLAGGSYNEQFF. V gene TRBV4-3 combines with J gene TRBJ2-1; 15 bases agree with TRBD2. With 4 bases clipped from V and 1 base from J, the junction kept 2 bases outside the gene matches. CDR1 LGHNA and CDR2 YSLEER come from the germline V gene. The CDR3 length is 17 residues.

V gene TRBV5-4 combines with J gene TRBJ1-1; the match to TRBD1 covers 9 bases. Trimming took 4 bases from V and 12 from J; bases not matched to a gene: 4. The CDR3 is 11 residues long. Germline lookup yields CDR1 SGHNT and CDR2 YYREEE (reference sequence). The CDR3 loop is CASSGGQGTFF. The CDR3, as DNA: TGTGCCAGCAGCGGAGGACAGGGGACTTTCTTT.

This clone occurred a few times. V is TRBV30 and J is TRBJ2-7, with 8 bases that match TRBD1. V gave up 5 bases and J gave up 2 bases; unmatched junction bases: 8. Germline V gene data show CDR1 as GTSNPN and CDR2 as SVGIG (reference sequence). The CDR3 length is 14 residues. In nucleotides, the CDR3 is TGTGCCTGGGCTCGACAGGGGATAACCTACGAGCAGTACTTC. Its translation: CAWARQGITYEQYF.

V gene TRBV7-2 combines with J gene TRBJ1-1; D may be TRBD1 (6 bases). The V end lost 1 base, the J end lost 0 bases, and 6 bases lay between the germline ends. This CDR3 region has 14 residues. From germline, CDR1 is SGHTA and CDR2 FQGNSA. The CDR3 here is CASSLGQVNTEAFF. As DNA, the CDR3 is TGTGCCAGCAGCTTAGGACAGGTGAACACTGAAGCTTTCTTT.

The chain couples TRBV5-4 to TRBJ2-1; 11 bases map to TRBD2. The CDR3 loop spans 17 amino acids. J was trimmed by 2 bases and V by 0 bases; bases with no gene match: 4. Germline-derived CDR1 and CDR2 are SGHNT and YYREEE (reference sequence). CDR3 region: CASSLASGGWTYNEQFF. Here the CDR3 DNA reads TGTGCCAGCAGCTTGGCTAGCGGGGGGTGGACCTACAATGAGCAGTTCTTC.

The genes are TRBV10-3 and TRBJ2-2; 7 bases agree with TRBD2. Germline CDR1 reads ENHRY; CDR2 reads SYGVKD. The junction had 5 bases not matched to a gene; V was cut back by 4 bases and J by 3 bases. The CDR3 sequence is 15 residues long. CDR3 sequence (DNA): TGTGCCATCAGTGGAAGCGGGATGGACACCGGGGAGCTGTTTTTT. It is translated as CAISGSGMDTGELFF.

The chain combines TRBV12-3 or TRBV12-4 with TRBJ2-7; 9 nucleotides match TRBD2. The CDR3 runs 13 residues. The J segment lost 1 base and the V segment lost 6 bases, leaving 1 base of the junction unmatched. CDR3 in amino acids: CASRTSGSYEQYF. CDR3 nucleotide sequence: TGTGCCAGCAGGACTAGCGGATCCTACGAGCAGTACTTC.

The chain links TRBV24-1 to TRBJ1-2; TRBD1 matches 7 bases. Germline loops: CDR1 KGHDR, CDR2 SFDVKD. Trimming at V came to 4 bases and at J to 5 bases, leaving 6 bases not matched to a gene. This CDR3 region has 14 residues. The CDR3 bases are TGTGCCACCAGTGAACTCGACAGGGCTTATGGCTACACCTTC. This codes for CATSELDRAYGYTF.

V and J are TRBV5-6 and TRBJ2-1; D is unclear. CDR3 length: 11 residues. V lost 0 bases and J lost 8, with 3 bases in between. The germline V gene has CDR1 SGHDT and CDR2 YYEEEE. This CDR3 reads CASSLAHEQFF. CDR3 DNA: TGTGCCAGCAGCTTGGCTCATGAGCAGTTCTTC.

This chain uses TRBV7-2 with TRBJ2-4, with TRBD1 identical over 7 bases. V shed 1 base and J 2 bases; nucleotides not matched to a gene: 5. Germline CDR1 reads SGHTA; CDR2 reads FQGNSA. This CDR3 contains 16 residues. The CDR3 bases are TGTGCCAGCAGCTTAGATAAGGGGGCGCCCAAAAACATTCAGTACTTC. Amino acid sequence: CASSLDKGAPKNIQYF.